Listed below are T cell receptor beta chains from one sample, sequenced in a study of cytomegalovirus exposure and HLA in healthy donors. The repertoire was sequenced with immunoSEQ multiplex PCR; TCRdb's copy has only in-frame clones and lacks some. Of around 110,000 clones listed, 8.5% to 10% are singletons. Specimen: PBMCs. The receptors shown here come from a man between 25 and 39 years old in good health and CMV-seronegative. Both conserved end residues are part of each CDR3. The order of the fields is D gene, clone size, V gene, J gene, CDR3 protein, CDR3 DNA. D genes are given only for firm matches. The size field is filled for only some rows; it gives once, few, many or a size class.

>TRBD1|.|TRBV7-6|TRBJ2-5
CASSRDRVSETQYF
TGTGCCAGCAGCAGGGACAGGGTTTCCGAGACCCAGTACTTC
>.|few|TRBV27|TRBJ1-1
CASSLYPDTEAFF
TGTGCCAGCAGTTTATATCCAGACACTGAAGCTTTCTTT
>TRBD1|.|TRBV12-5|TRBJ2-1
CASGPRTGEQFF
TGTGCTAGTGGTCCTCGGACAGGTGAGCAGTTCTTC
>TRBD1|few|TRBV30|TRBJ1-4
CAWIRQGRDEKLFF
TGTGCCTGGATCAGACAGGGGAGAGATGAAAAACTGTTTTTT
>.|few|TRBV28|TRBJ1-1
CASRPLLTGMNTEAFF
TGTGCCAGCAGGCCTCTTCTTACAGGTATGAACACTGAAGCTTTCTTT
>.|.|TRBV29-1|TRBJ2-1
CSVAGQTIHEQFF
TGCAGCGTTGCAGGCCAGACGATCCATGAGCAGTTCTTC
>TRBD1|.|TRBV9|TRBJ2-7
CASSPGTGIHEQYF
TGTGCCAGCAGCCCTGGGACAGGGATCCACGAGCAGTACTTC
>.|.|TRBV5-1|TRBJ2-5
CASSLTGPKETQYF
TGCGCCAGCAGCTTGACAGGCCCAAAGGAGACCCAGTACTTC
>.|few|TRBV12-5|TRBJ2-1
CASGSGDTYNEQFF
TGTGCTAGTGGCTCTGGGGACACATACAATGAGCAGTTCTTC
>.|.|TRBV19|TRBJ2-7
CASNPAGGHHEQYF
TGTGCCAGTAACCCGGCCGGGGGGCACCACGAGCAGTACTTC
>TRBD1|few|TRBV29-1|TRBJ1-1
CSVDPRQGPKNTEAFF
TGCAGCGTTGATCCTCGACAGGGGCCTAAGAACACTGAAGCTTTCTTT
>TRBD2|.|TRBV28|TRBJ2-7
CASTRLAGTYEQYF
TGTGCCAGCACTCGACTAGCGGGAACTTACGAGCAGTACTTC
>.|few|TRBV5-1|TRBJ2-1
CASSSGLDEQFF
TGCGCCAGCAGCTCGGGTCTGGATGAGCAGTTCTTC
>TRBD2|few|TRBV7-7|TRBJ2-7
CASSAGEGYEQYF
TGTGCTAGCAGCGCCGGGGAGGGGTACGAGCAGTACTTC
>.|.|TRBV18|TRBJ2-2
CASSPPRQGYNTGELFF
TGTGCCAGCTCACCACCCCGGCAGGGTTATAACACCGGGGAGCTGTTTTTT
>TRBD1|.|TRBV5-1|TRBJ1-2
CASATGGAHGYTF
TGCGCCAGCGCGACAGGGGGCGCCCATGGCTACACCTTC
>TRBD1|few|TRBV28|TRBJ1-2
CASSWGQNYGYTF
TGTGCCAGCAGTTGGGGACAGAACTATGGCTACACCTTC
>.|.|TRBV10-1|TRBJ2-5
CASSGALQETQYF
TGCGCCAGCAGTGGGGCACTTCAAGAGACCCAGTACTTC